A selection of T cell receptor beta chains follows, all from one sample in a study of blood T cells in healthy people across ages. TCRdb called the 5' RACE reads again in MiXCR, with one record for every CDR3 protein. The sample has about 1.8 million distinct CDR3 sequences, roughly 52% seen once. Sequenced sample: blood. These receptors came from a woman between 40 and 55 years old in good health. The CDR3 runs from the conserved cysteine through the conserved F or W. Fields, in order: V gene, J gene, clone size, D gene, CDR3 protein, CDR3 DNA. The D gene is left open where the match is weak. Clone sizes are given selectively: once, few, many, or a class where the clone is expanded.

>TRBV7-2|TRBJ1-1|once|-
CASSLDYVTEAFF
TGTGCCAGCAGCTTAGACTATGTCACTGAAGCTTTCTTT
>TRBV6-1|TRBJ2-1|-|-
CASTKPRTQETYNEQFF
TGTGCCAGCACTAAACCTAGGACGCAGGAGACCTACAATGAGCAGTTCTTC
>TRBV6-5|TRBJ2-4|-|-
CASSYADRPEDIQYF
TGTGCCAGCAGTTACGCCGACAGACCAGAGGACATTCAGTACTTC
>TRBV5-6|TRBJ2-3|-|TRBD2
CASSYLAGGVTDTQYF
TGTGCCAGCAGCTACCTGGCGGGGGGCGTAACAGATACGCAGTATTTT
>TRBV3-1|TRBJ2-1|few|-
CASRDIGRGFYNEQFF
TGTGCCAGCAGGGACATCGGTCGGGGGTTCTACAATGAGCAGTTCTTC
>TRBV3-1|TRBJ2-1|-|TRBD2
CASSQFPSGDTYNEQFF
TGTGCCAGCAGCCAATTTCCTAGCGGGGACACCTACAATGAGCAGTTCTTC
>TRBV20-1|TRBJ2-1|-|-
CSARDPWRGSYNEQFF
TGCAGTGCTAGAGATCCGTGGCGGGGATCCTACAATGAGCAGTTCTTC
>TRBV6-1|TRBJ1-2|-|-
CASSELLGRGGGYTF
TGTGCCAGCAGTGAACTCCTCGGACGTGGGGGCGGCTACACCTTC
>TRBV29-1|TRBJ1-2|-|-
CSVDRGVNGYTF
TGCAGCGTTGATCGAGGGGTGAATGGCTACACCTTC
>TRBV20-1|TRBJ2-5|few|TRBD1
CSARGGQGKTQYF
TGCAGTGCTAGAGGGGGACAGGGGAAGACCCAGTACTTC
>TRBV5-1|TRBJ2-3|-|-
CASSLSESTDTLYF
TGCGCCAGCAGCTTGTCGGAGAGCACAGATACGCTGTATTTT
>TRBV14|TRBJ2-1|-|TRBD2
CASSHGLVAYNEQFF
TGTGCCAGCAGCCACGGACTAGTGGCCTACAATGAGCAGTTCTTC
>TRBV5-1|TRBJ2-3|-|TRBD2
CASSFAAGTSDTQYF
TGCGCCAGCAGCTTTGCCGCCGGGACTAGCGATACGCAGTATTTT
>TRBV12-3/TRBV12-4|TRBJ2-7|many|-
CASSFGLYEQYF
TGTGCCAGCAGCTTTGGACTCTACGAGCAGTACTTC
>TRBV4-3|TRBJ2-1|-|TRBD2
CASSQGTSGGAVEQFF
TGCGCCAGCAGCCAAGGGACTAGCGGGGGGGCCGTTGAGCAGTTCTTC
>TRBV7-6|TRBJ2-7|-|-
CASSPEQGSDEQYF
TGTGCCAGCAGCCCAGAACAGGGATCTGACGAGCAGTACTTC
>TRBV7-3|TRBJ1-6|few|-
CASSLAGIANSPLHF
TGTGCCAGCAGCTTGGCGGGCATCGCAAATTCACCCCTCCACTTT
>TRBV4-3|TRBJ2-5|few|-
CASSQEGLLHETQYF
TGCGCCAGCAGCCAGGAAGGACTTCTCCACGAGACCCAGTACTTC
>TRBV4-3|TRBJ2-1|-|TRBD2
CASSQDLAGGRDEQFF
TGCGCCAGCAGCCAAGATCTAGCGGGGGGGCGGGATGAGCAGTTCTTC
>TRBV20-1|TRBJ2-1|-|TRBD2
CSLSGGVSYNEQFF
TGCAGTCTTAGCGGGGGGGTGTCTTACAATGAGCAGTTCTTC
>TRBV9|TRBJ1-4|-|-
CASSVQLNEELFF
TGTGCCAGCAGCGTTCAGCTAAATGAAGAACTGTTTTTT
>TRBV27|TRBJ2-7|few|TRBD2
CASRDPGLANEQYF
TGTGCCAGCAGAGACCCGGGACTAGCTAACGAGCAGTACTTC
>TRBV4-3|TRBJ2-1|-|-
CASSQGLGTEQFF
TGCGCCAGCAGCCAGGGTCTAGGGACTGAGCAGTTCTTC
>TRBV20-1|TRBJ2-1|few|-
CSARVGTSPYNEQFF
TGCAGTGCTAGAGTGGGGACTTCTCCTTACAATGAGCAGTTCTTC
>TRBV20-1|TRBJ1-2|few|-
CSVTPTVHYGYTF
TGCAGTGTAACCCCGACAGTCCACTATGGCTACACCTTC
>TRBV20-1|TRBJ2-7|-|TRBD1
CSARDRTGSPYEQYF
TGCAGTGCTAGAGATAGGACAGGGAGTCCCTACGAGCAGTACTTC
>TRBV5-1|TRBJ2-3|few|-
CASSFRPGAADTQYF
TGCGCCAGCAGCTTTAGGCCAGGGGCGGCAGATACGCAGTATTTT
>TRBV2|TRBJ2-5|few|-
CASLQGREETQYF
TGTGCCAGCCTTCAGGGTAGAGAAGAGACCCAGTACTTC
>TRBV5-1|TRBJ2-1|-|TRBD2
CASSTAWGGNEQFF
TGCGCCAGCAGCACGGCCTGGGGGGGTAATGAGCAGTTCTTC
>TRBV5-4|TRBJ2-7|few|-
CASKIGVETYEQYF
TGTGCCAGTAAAATCGGGGTAGAGACCTACGAGCAGTACTTC
>TRBV28|TRBJ1-2|-|-
CASSAQVPYGYTF
TGTGCCAGCAGTGCCCAGGTCCCCTATGGCTACACCTTC
>TRBV7-8|TRBJ1-5|once|-
CTSSFYTSNQPQHF
TGTACCAGCAGCTTTTATACAAGCAATCAGCCCCAGCATTTT
>TRBV6-2/TRBV6-3|TRBJ2-7|-|-
CASSSGRGNEQYF
TGTGCCAGCAGTTCGGGCAGGGGAAACGAGCAGTACTTC
>TRBV2|TRBJ2-5|-|-
CATQETQYF
TGTGCCACCCAAGAGACCCAGTACTTC
>TRBV20-1|TRBJ2-7|-|-
CSASPGASYEQYF
TGCAGTGCTAGTCCGGGTGCGTCCTACGAGCAGTACTTC
>TRBV5-1|TRBJ2-3|-|-
CASRPRGADTQYF
TGCGCCAGCAGGCCCCGTGGTGCAGATACGCAGTATTTT
>TRBV9|TRBJ2-3|few|-
CASSVEGGRSTDTQYF
TGTGCCAGCAGCGTAGAGGGGGGTCGGAGCACAGATACGCAGTATTTT
>TRBV6-6|TRBJ2-1|-|TRBD2
CASSYSSRGDNEQFF
TGTGCCAGCAGTTACTCCTCCCGGGGGGACAATGAGCAGTTCTTC
>TRBV10-3|TRBJ1-5|few|-
CAISISGNQPQHF
TGTGCCATCAGTATCTCAGGGAATCAGCCCCAGCATTTT